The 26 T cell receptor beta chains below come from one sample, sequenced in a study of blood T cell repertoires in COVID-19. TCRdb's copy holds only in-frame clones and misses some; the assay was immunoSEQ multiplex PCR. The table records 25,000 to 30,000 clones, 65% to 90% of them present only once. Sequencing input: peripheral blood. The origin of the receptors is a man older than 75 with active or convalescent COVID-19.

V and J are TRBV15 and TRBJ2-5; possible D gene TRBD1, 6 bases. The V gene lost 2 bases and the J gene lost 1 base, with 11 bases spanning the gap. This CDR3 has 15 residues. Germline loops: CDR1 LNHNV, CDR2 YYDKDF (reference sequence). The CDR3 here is CATSRTGQLQETQYF. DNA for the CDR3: TGTGCCACCAGCAGAACAGGACAGCTCCAAGAGACCCAGTACTTC.

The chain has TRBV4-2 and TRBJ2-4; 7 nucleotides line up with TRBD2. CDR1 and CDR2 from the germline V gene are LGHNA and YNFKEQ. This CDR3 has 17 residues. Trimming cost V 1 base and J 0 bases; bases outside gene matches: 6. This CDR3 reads CASSQASGEGAKNIQYF. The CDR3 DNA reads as TGTGCCAGCAGCCAAGCCTCCGGGGAGGGAGCCAAAAACATTCAGTACTTC.

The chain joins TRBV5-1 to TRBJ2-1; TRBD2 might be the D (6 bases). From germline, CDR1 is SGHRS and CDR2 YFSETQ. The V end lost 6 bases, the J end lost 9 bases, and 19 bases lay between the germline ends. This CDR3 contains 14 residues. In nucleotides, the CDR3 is TGCGCCAGCACCGAGGGCCCGGGAGTGGTTGAGCAGTTCTTC. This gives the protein CASTEGPGVVEQFF.

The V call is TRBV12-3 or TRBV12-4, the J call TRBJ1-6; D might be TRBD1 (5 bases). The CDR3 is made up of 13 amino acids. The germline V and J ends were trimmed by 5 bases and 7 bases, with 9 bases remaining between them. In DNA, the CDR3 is TGTGCCAGCAGTCATGGGGGGAATTCACCCCTCCACTTT. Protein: CASSHGGNSPLHF.

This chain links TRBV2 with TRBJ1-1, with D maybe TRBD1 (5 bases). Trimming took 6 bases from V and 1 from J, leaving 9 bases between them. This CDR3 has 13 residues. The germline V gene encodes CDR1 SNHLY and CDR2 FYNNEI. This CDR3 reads CASRLGPNTEAFF. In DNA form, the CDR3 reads TGTGCCAGCAGGCTGGGGCCGAACACTGAAGCTTTCTTT.

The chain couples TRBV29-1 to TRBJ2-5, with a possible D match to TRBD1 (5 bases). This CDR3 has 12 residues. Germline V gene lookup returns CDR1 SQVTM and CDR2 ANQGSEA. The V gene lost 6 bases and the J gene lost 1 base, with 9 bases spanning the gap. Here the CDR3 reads CSVRGRQETQYF. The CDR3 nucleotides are TGCAGCGTAAGGGGTCGCCAAGAGACCCAGTACTTC.

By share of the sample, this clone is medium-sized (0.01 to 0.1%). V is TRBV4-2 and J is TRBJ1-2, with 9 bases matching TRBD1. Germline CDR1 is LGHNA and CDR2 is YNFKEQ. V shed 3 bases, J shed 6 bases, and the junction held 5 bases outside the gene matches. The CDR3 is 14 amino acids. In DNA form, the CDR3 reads TGTGCCAGCAGCCAGGGGGACAGGGAGGATGGCTACACCTTC. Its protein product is CASSQGDREDGYTF.

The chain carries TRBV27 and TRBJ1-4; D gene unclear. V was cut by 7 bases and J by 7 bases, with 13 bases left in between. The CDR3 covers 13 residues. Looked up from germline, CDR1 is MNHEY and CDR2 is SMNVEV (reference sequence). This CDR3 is CASTGVHGEKLFF. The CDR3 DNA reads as TGTGCCAGCACCGGGGTGCACGGTGAAAAACTGTTTTTT.

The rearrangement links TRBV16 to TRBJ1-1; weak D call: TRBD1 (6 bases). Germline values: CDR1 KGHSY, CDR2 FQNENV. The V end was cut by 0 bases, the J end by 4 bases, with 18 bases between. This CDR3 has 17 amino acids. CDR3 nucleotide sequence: TGTGCCAGCAGCCAATCCGGATTACAGGGCTCGGTCACTGAAGCTTTCTTT. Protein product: CASSQSGLQGSVTEAFF.

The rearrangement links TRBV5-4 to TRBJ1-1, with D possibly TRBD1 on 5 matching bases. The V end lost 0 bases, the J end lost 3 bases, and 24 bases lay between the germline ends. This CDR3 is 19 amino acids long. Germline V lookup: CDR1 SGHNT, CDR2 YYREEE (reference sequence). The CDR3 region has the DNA TGTGCCAGCAGCTTGGGACCAAAGGGGTCGGGCCTGGCGGACACTGAAGCTTTCTTT. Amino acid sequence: CASSLGPKGSGLADTEAFF. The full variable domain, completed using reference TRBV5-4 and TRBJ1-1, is ETGVTQSPTHLIKTRGQQVTLRCSSQSGHNTVSWYQQALGQGPQFIFQYYREEENGRGNFPPRFSGLQFPNYSSELNVNALELDDSALYLCASSLGPKGSGLADTEAFFGQGTRLTVV.

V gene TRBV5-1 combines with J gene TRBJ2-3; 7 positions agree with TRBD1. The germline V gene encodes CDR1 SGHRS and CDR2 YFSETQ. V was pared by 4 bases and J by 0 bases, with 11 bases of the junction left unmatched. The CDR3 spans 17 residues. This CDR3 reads CASSLGQVRTSTDTQYF. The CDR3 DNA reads TGCGCCAGCAGCCTTGGACAGGTGCGAACTAGCACAGATACGCAGTATTTT.

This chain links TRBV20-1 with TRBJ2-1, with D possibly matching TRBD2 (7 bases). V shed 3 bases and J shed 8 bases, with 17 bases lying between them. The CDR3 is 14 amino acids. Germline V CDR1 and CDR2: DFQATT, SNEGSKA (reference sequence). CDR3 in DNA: TGCAGTGCTAGTGTGGGGGAGGGGGACGATGAGCAGTTCTTC. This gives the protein CSASVGEGDDEQFF.

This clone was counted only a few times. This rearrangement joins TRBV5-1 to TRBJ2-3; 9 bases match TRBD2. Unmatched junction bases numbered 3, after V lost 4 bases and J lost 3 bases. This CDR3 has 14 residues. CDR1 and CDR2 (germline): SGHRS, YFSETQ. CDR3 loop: CASSSTSGTDTQYF. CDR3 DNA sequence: TGCGCCAGCAGCAGTACTAGCGGGACAGATACGCAGTATTTT.

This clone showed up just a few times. In DNA, the CDR3 is TGTGCCAGCAGCCCCCGGGGAACCGGGGAGCTGTTTTTT. Its protein product is CASSPRGTGELFF. The rearrangement links TRBV5-5 to TRBJ2-2; TRBD2 is a possible D gene (5 bases). There are 13 residues in the CDR3. V lost 4 bases and J 5 bases, leaving 9 bases between the germline ends. Germline V gene data show CDR1 as SGHKS and CDR2 as YYEKEE (reference sequence).

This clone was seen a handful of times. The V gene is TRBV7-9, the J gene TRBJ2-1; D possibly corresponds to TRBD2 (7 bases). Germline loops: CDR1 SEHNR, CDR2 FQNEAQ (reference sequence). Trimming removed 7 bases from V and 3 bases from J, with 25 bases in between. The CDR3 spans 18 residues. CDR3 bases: TGTGCCAGCACCATGGAGGCTGGACAGCGGGGACGCTACAATGAGCAGTTCTTC. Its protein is CASTMEAGQRGRYNEQFF.

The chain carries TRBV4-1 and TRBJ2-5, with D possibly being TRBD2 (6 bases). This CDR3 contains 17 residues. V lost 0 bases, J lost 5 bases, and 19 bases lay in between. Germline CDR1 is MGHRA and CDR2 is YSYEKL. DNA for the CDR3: TGCGCCAGCAGCCAAGAAGCGTGGCAGGGTGGGGGGGAGACCCAGTACTTC. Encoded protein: CASSQEAWQGGGETQYF.

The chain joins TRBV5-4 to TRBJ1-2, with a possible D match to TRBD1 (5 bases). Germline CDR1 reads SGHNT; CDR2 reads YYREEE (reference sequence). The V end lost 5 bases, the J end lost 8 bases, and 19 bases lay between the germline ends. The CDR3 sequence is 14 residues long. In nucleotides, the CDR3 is TGTGCCAGCAGGGAGGGACGGGCCTCTGAGGGCTACACCTTC. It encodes CASREGRASEGYTF. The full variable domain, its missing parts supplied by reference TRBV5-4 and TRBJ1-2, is ETGVTQSPTHLIKTRGQQVTLRCSSQSGHNTVSWYQQALGQGPQFIFQYYREEENGRGNFPPRFSGLQFPNYSSELNVNALELDDSALYLCASREGRASEGYTFGSGTRLTVV.

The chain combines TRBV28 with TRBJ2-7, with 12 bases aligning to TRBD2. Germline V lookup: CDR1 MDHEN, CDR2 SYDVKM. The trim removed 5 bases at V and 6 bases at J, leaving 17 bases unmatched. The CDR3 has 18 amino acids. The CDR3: CASSLSPGRLAGVGEQYF. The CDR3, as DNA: TGTGCCAGCAGTCTCAGCCCCGGTCGACTAGCGGGAGTGGGCGAGCAGTACTTC.

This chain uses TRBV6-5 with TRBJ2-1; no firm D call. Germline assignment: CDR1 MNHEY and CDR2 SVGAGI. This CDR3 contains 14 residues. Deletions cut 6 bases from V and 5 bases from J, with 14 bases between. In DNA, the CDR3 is TGTGCCAGCAGCCCCATAAAGTCAGACAATGAGCAGTTCTTC. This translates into CASSPIKSDNEQFF.

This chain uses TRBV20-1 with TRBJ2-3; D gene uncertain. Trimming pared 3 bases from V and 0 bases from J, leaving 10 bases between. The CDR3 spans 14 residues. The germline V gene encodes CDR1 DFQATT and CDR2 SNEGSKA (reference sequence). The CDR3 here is CSASVAASTDTQYF. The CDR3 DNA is TGCAGTGCTAGTGTGGCTGCAAGCACAGATACGCAGTATTTT.

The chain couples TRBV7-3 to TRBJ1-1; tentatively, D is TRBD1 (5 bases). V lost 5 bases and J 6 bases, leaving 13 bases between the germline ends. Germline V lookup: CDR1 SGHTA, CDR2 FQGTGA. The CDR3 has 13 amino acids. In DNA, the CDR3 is TGTGCCAGCAGCCCTACAGGAGTATCTGAAGCTTTCTTT. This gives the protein CASSPTGVSEAFF.

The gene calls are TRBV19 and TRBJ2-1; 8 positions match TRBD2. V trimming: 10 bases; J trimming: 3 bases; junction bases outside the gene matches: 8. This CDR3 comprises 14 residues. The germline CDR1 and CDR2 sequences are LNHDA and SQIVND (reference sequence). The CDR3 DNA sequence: TGTGCCACCAGAACCGGGACTAGCTACAATGAGCAGTTCTTC. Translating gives CATRTGTSYNEQFF.

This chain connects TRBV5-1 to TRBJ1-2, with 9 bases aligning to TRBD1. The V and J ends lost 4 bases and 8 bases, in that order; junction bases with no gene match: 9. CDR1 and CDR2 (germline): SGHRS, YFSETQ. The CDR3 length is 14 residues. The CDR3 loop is CASSGSGTGSGYTF. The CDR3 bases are TGCGCCAGCAGCGGATCCGGGACAGGGAGCGGCTACACCTTC.

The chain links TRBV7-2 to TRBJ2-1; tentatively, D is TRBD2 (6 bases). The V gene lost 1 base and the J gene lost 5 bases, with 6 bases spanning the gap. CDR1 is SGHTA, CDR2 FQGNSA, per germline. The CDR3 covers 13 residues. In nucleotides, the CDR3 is TGTGCCAGCAGCTTAGGGAGGGACAATGAGCAGTTCTTC. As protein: CASSLGRDNEQFF.

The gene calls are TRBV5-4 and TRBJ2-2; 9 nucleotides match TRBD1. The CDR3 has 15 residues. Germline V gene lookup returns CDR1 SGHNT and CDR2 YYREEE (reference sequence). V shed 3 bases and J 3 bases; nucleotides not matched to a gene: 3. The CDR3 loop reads CASSSRTGDTGELFF. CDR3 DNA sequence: TGTGCCAGCAGCTCTCGGACAGGGGACACCGGGGAGCTGTTTTTT.

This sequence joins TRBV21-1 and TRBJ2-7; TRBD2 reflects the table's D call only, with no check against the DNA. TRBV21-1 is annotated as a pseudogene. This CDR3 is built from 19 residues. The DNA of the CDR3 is TGTGCCAGCAGCAAAGCGTTAGACTACCCGAAATTGGAAAACTACGAGCAGTACTTC. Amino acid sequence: CASSKALDYPKLENYEQYF.